The present TCR beta chain was sequenced within a study of CD8 T cells in ankylosing spondylitis. Quantitative 5'-RACE with molecular barcodes was used to make the TCR beta libraries. TCRdb re-called the 5' RACE reads with MiXCR, one entry per CDR3 protein. The data hold under 250,000 distinct CDR3 sequences, with roughly 25% observed a single time. This clonotype appeared many times. This CDR3 has 15 amino acids. Per germline, CDR1 MDHEN and CDR2 SYDVKM. V lost 7 bases and J lost 3; bases outside the gene matches: 9. The J gene is TRBJ2-7, the V gene TRBV28, with TRBD2 identical over 10 bases. The source is a male donor with ankylosing spondylitis or in good health (not recorded which). What was sequenced was blood, either unsorted or a sorted T cell fraction (not recorded which). CDR3 amino acids: CASIRASGSGYEQYF. The CDR3, as DNA: TGTGCCAGCATTCGAGCTAGCGGGAGTGGCTACGAGCAGTACTTC.